The 15 T cell receptor beta chains in this list originate from one sample, sequenced in a study of blood T cell repertoires in COVID-19. TCRdb's copy holds only in-frame clones and misses some; the assay was immunoSEQ multiplex PCR. The profile shows 180,000 or so clones, approximately 85% of them singletons. Sequencing was carried out using PBMCs or T cells enriched from blood (not recorded which). These receptors were collected from a man in his forties or fifties who had recovered from COVID-19.

This chain connects TRBV28 to TRBJ2-7, with unresolved D. Germline CDR1 reads MDHEN; CDR2 reads SYDVKM. Trimming removed 5 bases at V and 2 bases at J, with 4 bases between. The CDR3 consists of 11 residues. CDR3 protein: CASSPTYEQYF. The CDR3 DNA reads TGTGCCAGCAGTCCAACCTACGAGCAGTACTTC. Together with reference TRBV28 and TRBJ2-7, the CDR3 gives the full variable domain: DVKVTQSSRYLVKRTGEKVFLECVQDMDHENMFWYRQDPGLGLRLIYFSYDVKMKEKGDIPEGYSVSREKKERFSLILESASTNQTSMYLCASSPTYEQYFGPGTRLTVT.

The rearrangement joins TRBV24-1 to TRBJ1-1, with 9 bases lining up with TRBD1. The CDR3 covers 16 residues. J gave up 0 bases and V 2 bases, and 3 bases lay outside the gene matches. Per the germline V gene, CDR1 is KGHDR and CDR2 is SFDVKD. The CDR3 sequence: CATSDSDRGLNTEAFF. CDR3 DNA: TGTGCCACCAGTGATTCGGACAGGGGCTTGAACACTGAAGCTTTCTTT.

This chain connects TRBV21-1 to TRBJ2-7; the listed D gene, TRBD2, was not tested against the DNA. TRBV21-1 is reported as a pseudogene. This CDR3 spans 20 amino acids. The CDR3 spells CASSREKREPNHYSSYEQYF. For the CDR3, the DNA is TGTGCCAGCAGCCGCGAAAAGCGGGAGCCGAACCATTACAGCTCCTACGAGCAGTACTTC.

The chain recombines TRBV5-6 with TRBJ1-6; 8 bases fit TRBD1. The V segment lost 4 bases and the J segment 6 bases; nucleotides outside the gene matches: 18. The CDR3 length is 19 residues. CDR1 is SGHDT, CDR2 YYEEEE, per germline. CDR3 DNA sequence: TGTGCCAGCAGCCGTTGGGCTCACCGGACAGGGATTAGTAATTCACCCCTCCACTTT. Translating gives CASSRWAHRTGISNSPLHF.

This chain links TRBV19 with TRBJ1-2; a possible D gene is TRBD1 (6 bases). CDR1 and CDR2 from the germline V gene are LNHDA and SQIVND (reference sequence). Between the trimmed V and J ends, which lost 7 bases and 4 bases, there was a span of 13 bases. The CDR3 covers 13 residues. The DNA of the CDR3 is TGTGCCAGTAATCCAGGGGCCTTCTATGGCTACACCTTC. Its protein product is CASNPGAFYGYTF.

V is TRBV6-5 and J is TRBJ2-7; D perhaps matches TRBD2 (5 bases). The CDR3 runs 13 residues. V dropped 8 bases and J dropped 0 bases, with 11 bases sitting between them. Germline CDR1 MNHEY, CDR2 SVGAGI. The CDR3 sequence is CASWEPISYEQYF. The DNA for the CDR3 is TGTGCCAGCTGGGAGCCCATCTCCTACGAGCAGTACTTC.

The rearrangement links TRBV7-8 to TRBJ1-5, with 11 bases lining up with TRBD1. After removal of 4 bases from V and 0 bases from J, the junction contained 11 bases not matched to a gene. There are 19 residues in the CDR3. Germline V gives CDR1 SGHVS, CDR2 FQNEAQ. CDR3 in amino acids: CASSSGTGGTRNSNQPQHF. CDR3 nucleotide sequence: TGTGCCAGCAGCTCCGGGACAGGGGGGACCCGGAATAGCAATCAGCCCCAGCATTTT. The whole variable domain, remainder taken from reference TRBV7-8 and TRBJ1-5, is GAGVSQSPRYKVAKRGQDVALRCDPISGHVSLFWYQQALGQGPEFLTYFQNEAQLDKSGLPSDRFFAERPEGSVSTLKIQRTQQEDSAVYLCASSSGTGGTRNSNQPQHFGDGTRLSIL.

The V and J genes are TRBV29-1 and TRBJ1-1; D is possibly TRBD1 (5 bases). This CDR3 contains 13 residues. V shed 7 bases and J shed 0 bases, with 12 bases lying between them. The germline CDR1 and CDR2 sequences are SQVTM and ANQGSEA. CDR3 in DNA: TGCAGCGCCCAAAAGACAGTGAACACTGAAGCTTTCTTT. It yields the protein CSAQKTVNTEAFF.

The genes are TRBV18 and TRBJ2-7; 7 nucleotides match TRBD1. There are 16 residues in the CDR3. Germline loops: CDR1 KGHSH, CDR2 LQKENI. V dropped 0 bases and J dropped 9; count of bases not matched to a gene: 14. In nucleotides, the CDR3 is TGTGCCAGCTCACCACCCGCGACAGGTATAGGGGGCTGGCAGTACTTC. Its protein is CASSPPATGIGGWQYF. The whole variable domain, remainder taken from reference TRBV18 and TRBJ2-7, is NAGVMQNPRHLVRRRGQEARLRCSPMKGHSHVYWYRQLPEEGLKFMVYLQKENIIDESGMPKERFSAEFPKEGPSILRIQQVVRGDSAAYFCASSPPATGIGGWQYFGPGTRLTVT.

The rearrangement uses TRBV30 and TRBJ2-5, with D maybe TRBD2 (6 bases). Trimming cost V 4 bases and J 3 bases, with 12 bases left between them. The CDR3 totals 13 residues. From germline, CDR1 is GTSNPN and CDR2 SVGIG (reference sequence). Here the CDR3 DNA reads TGTGCCTGGACGGAGGGGCACAAAGAGACCCAGTACTTC. This codes for CAWTEGHKETQYF.

The V call is TRBV24-1, the J call TRBJ2-3, with 7 bases fitting TRBD1. The V gene end was trimmed by 1 base and the J gene end by 0 bases; junction bases not matched to a gene: 3. The germline gives CDR1 KGHDR, CDR2 SFDVKD. This CDR3 has 16 amino acids. The CDR3 is CATSDFGDSSTDTQYF. The CDR3 coding sequence is TGTGCCACCAGTGATTTCGGGGACAGTAGCACAGATACGCAGTATTTT.

This sequence joins TRBV3-1 (or the pseudogene TRBV3-2) and TRBJ1-3; D is possibly TRBD1 (5 bases). Looked up from germline, CDR1 is LGHDT and CDR2 is YNNKEL (reference sequence). Trimming took off 0 bases at V and 4 bases at J, with 13 bases between the two ends. The CDR3 sequence is 16 residues long. This chain's CDR3 is CASSQDPPGVGNTIYF. In DNA, the CDR3 is TGTGCCAGCAGCCAAGATCCCCCGGGGGTAGGAAACACCATATATTTT.

The genes are TRBV5-1 and TRBJ1-6; 7 bases map to TRBD1. There are 15 residues in the CDR3. Germline lookup yields CDR1 SGHRS and CDR2 YFSETQ. V dropped 4 bases and J dropped 10; count of bases not matched to a gene: 11. The CDR3 sequence: CASSAGDRAESPLHF. The CDR3 DNA reads as TGCGCCAGCAGCGCGGGTGACAGGGCAGAGTCACCCCTCCACTTT.

The genes are TRBV30 and TRBJ2-7; TRBD2 matches 12 bases. The germline V gene encodes CDR1 GTSNPN and CDR2 SVGIG (reference sequence). V lost 3 bases to trimming and J lost 4 bases; unmatched junction nucleotides: 4. This CDR3 contains 14 residues. CDR3 loop: CAWRATSGGYEQYF. For the CDR3, the DNA is TGTGCCTGGAGAGCGACTAGCGGGGGATACGAGCAGTACTTC.

The chain employs TRBV6-5 and TRBJ1-4, with 8 bases fitting TRBD1. Germline CDR1 reads MNHEY; CDR2 reads SVGAGI. Trimming took 6 bases from V and 7 from J; bases not matched to a gene: 7. The CDR3 loop spans 14 amino acids. For the CDR3, the DNA is TGTGCCAGCAGCTCCGGACAGGGAATTGAAAAACTGTTTTTT. This codes for CASSSGQGIEKLFF.